The rows below give T cell receptor beta chains drawn from one sample of a study of PD-L1 blockade in urothelial cancer. Sequenced by immunoSEQ multiplex PCR; TCRdb stores in-frame clones only, minus some. The sample holds about 71,000 clones, approximately 91% seen once. The sample consisted of PBMCs, taken around atezolizumab (anti-PD-L1) treatment. The receptors here all came from a man between 60 and 70 years old with urothelial cancer. The CDR3 runs from the conserved cysteine through the conserved F or W. D genes are given only for firm matches. Rows may omit the clone size; those that give it use once, few, many or a size class.

d_gene,abundance,v_gene,j_gene,CDR3nt,CDR3aa
TRBD2,few,TRBV11-2,TRBJ2-1,TGTGCCAGCAGCTTAGGTAGAAAGACAGTGGGCGGGAGCTACAATGAGCAGTTCTTC,CASSLGRKTVGGSYNEQFF
TRBD1,.,TRBV6-5,TRBJ2-3,TGTGCCAGCAGGTTACTTGGGACAGGGCAGGGGTCGCAGTATTTT,CASRLLGTGQGSQYF
.,.,TRBV19,TRBJ2-1,TGTGCCAGTAGTATATTTTCAGGGGGGTCCTACAATGAGCAGTTCTTC,CASSIFSGGSYNEQFF
.,.,TRBV5-1,TRBJ1-5,TGCGCCAGCAGCTTGGACGGAGTTAGCAATCAGCCCCAGCATTTT,CASSLDGVSNQPQHF
TRBD2,.,TRBV6-1,TRBJ2-3,TGTGCCAGCAGTGGACTAGCGGGGGGGCCCACAGATACGCAGTATTTT,CASSGLAGGPTDTQYF
.,.,TRBV19,TRBJ2-1,TGTGCCAGTAGTTCGAGCCAACCCTACAATGAGCAGTTCTTC,CASSSSQPYNEQFF
TRBD1,.,TRBV29-1,TRBJ2-3,TGCAGCGTTGTCCCAGGGGGCGCGGGCCATACGCAGTATTTT,CSVVPGGAGHTQYF
.,.,TRBV14,TRBJ1-6,TGTGCCAGCAGCCCACTCGGCTCAGGGGCTTCACCCCTCCACTTT,CASSPLGSGASPLHF
TRBD2,.,TRBV5-1,TRBJ2-1,TGCGCCAGCAGCCCAGTTAGCGGGAGCTCCTACAATGAGCAGTTCTTC,CASSPVSGSSYNEQFF
TRBD1,.,TRBV10-3,TRBJ2-5,TGTGCCATCAGTGAGGGGACAGGGGTAGAGACCCAGTACTTC,CAISEGTGVETQYF
.,.,TRBV5-4,TRBJ2-7,TGTGCCAGCAGTGAGCTGGTTAACTACGAGCAGTACTTC,CASSELVNYEQYF
.,.,TRBV25-1,TRBJ2-7,TGTGCCAGCAGTGAATATAACAGGGTCGAGCAGTACTTC,CASSEYNRVEQYF
.,.,TRBV19,TRBJ1-6,TGTGCCAGTAGTATATCCGCAGGGCCTGGTTCACCCCTCCACTTT,CASSISAGPGSPLHF
TRBD1,.,TRBV9,TRBJ1-3,TGTGCCAGCAGCGTAGCCGCGGGACAGGGGAATTCTGGAAACACCATATATTTT,CASSVAAGQGNSGNTIYF
TRBD1,.,TRBV7-9,TRBJ2-5,TGTGCCAGCAGCTTAGGGGACAGGGCATCGGAGACCCAGTACTTC,CASSLGDRASETQYF
.,once,TRBV6-6,TRBJ1-3,TGTGCCAGCAGTTTCAGGACAGCTGGAAACACCATATATTTT,CASSFRTAGNTIYF
TRBD2,.,TRBV5-6,TRBJ2-6,TGTGCCAGCAGCCCCAGGTTTGCGGGGGGCCCCGGTGGGGCCAACGTCCTGACTTTC,CASSPRFAGGPGGANVLTF
TRBD1,few,TRBV12-5,TRBJ2-2,TGTGCTAGTGGTTTTCGACAGGGGCACACCGGGGAGCTGTTTTTT,CASGFRQGHTGELFF
.,.,TRBV28,TRBJ1-2,TGTGCCAGCAGTTTGGAGGGAACTTCCTATGGCTACACCTTC,CASSLEGTSYGYTF
TRBD2,once,TRBV11-2,TRBJ2-3,TGTGCCAGCAGCCAGAATACGCTAGCGGCTACAGATACGCAGTATTTT,CASSQNTLAATDTQYF
TRBD2,.,TRBV7-9,TRBJ2-1,TGTGCCAGCAGCTTACAGACTAGCGGGGGGGCCGGTGAGCAGTTCTTC,CASSLQTSGGAGEQFF
TRBD1,.,TRBV18,TRBJ1-1,TGTGCCAGCTCACTCACAGGGGGCAACGCTGAAGCTTTCTTT,CASSLTGGNAEAFF
.,.,TRBV7-2,TRBJ1-2,TGTGCCAGCAGCTTGGTGACAGTCTCGCTACCTAACTATGGCTACACCTTC,CASSLVTVSLPNYGYTF
.,.,TRBV14,TRBJ1-5,TGTGCCAGCAGCCGGAGTCAAAGCAATCAGCCCCAGCATTTT,CASSRSQSNQPQHF
.,.,TRBV2,TRBJ2-7,TGTGCCAGCAGTGAGCAGGCGATTTCCTACGAGCAGTACTTC,CASSEQAISYEQYF
.,once,TRBV4-2,TRBJ2-5,TGTGCCAGCAGTCGGGACACAGGAGAGACCCAGTACTTC,CASSRDTGETQYF
TRBD1,medium-sized,TRBV9,TRBJ2-1,TGTGCCAGCAGCGTAGATCGGACAGGAGACAATGAGCAGTTCTTC,CASSVDRTGDNEQFF
TRBD1,once,TRBV10-3,TRBJ1-1,TGTGCCATCAGTGAGTCGGGACAGGGGAACACTGAAGCTTTCTTT,CAISESGQGNTEAFF
.,few,TRBV2,TRBJ1-6,TGTGCCAGCAGTGTAGTATCGGGGGGCGAGGTCAATTCACCCCTCCACTTT,CASSVVSGGEVNSPLHF
TRBD2,.,TRBV11-1,TRBJ2-7,TGTGCCAGCAGCCTCCGGGACTACCCCTCCTACGAGCAGTACTTC,CASSLRDYPSYEQYF
.,.,TRBV10-3,TRBJ2-7,TGTGCCATCACCACAGGGCCTCCCTACGAGCAGTACTTC,CAITTGPPYEQYF
TRBD1,.,TRBV6-5,TRBJ1-2,TGTGCCAGCAGTTACTCGACAGGGGGTAACTATGGCTACACCTTC,CASSYSTGGNYGYTF
TRBD1,.,TRBV7-9,TRBJ2-2,TGTGCCAGCAGCTTGGGACAGGGAAACACCGGGGAGCTGTTTTTT,CASSLGQGNTGELFF
.,.,TRBV4-1,TRBJ2-7,TGCGCCAGCAGCCAAGCGACAGGACTTTTCTACGAGCAGTACTTC,CASSQATGLFYEQYF
.,.,TRBV5-1,TRBJ1-5,TGCGCCAGCAGCTTGGACACGAATCAGCCCCAGCATTTT,CASSLDTNQPQHF
TRBD2,once,TRBV6-5,TRBJ2-3,TGTGCCGCTAACTCGGGGGGAGGGGCAGATACGCAGTATTTT,CAANSGGGADTQYF
.,.,TRBV5-1,TRBJ2-1,TGCGCCAGCAGCTTGGCCGTGACAGGTTCCTACAATGAGCAGTTCTTC,CASSLAVTGSYNEQFF
.,.,TRBV5-4,TRBJ2-7,TGTGCCAGCATTGAAGGGGGTCCCCCCTACGAGCAGTACTTC,CASIEGGPPYEQYF
.,.,TRBV7-9,TRBJ1-5,TGTGCCAGCAGCGCCTTAGGGACAACCAAGGAGAGGGATCAGCCCCAGCATTTT,CASSALGTTKERDQPQHF
TRBD1,.,TRBV4-3,TRBJ2-1,TGCGCCAGCAGCCAAGGTTCCGGACAGGGGTCGGTTGTTGAGCAGTTCTTC,CASSQGSGQGSVVEQFF
TRBD2,.,TRBV5-6,TRBJ2-7,TGTGCCAGCAGCCTGGGGCTAGCGGGAGATAGATACGAGCAGTACTTC,CASSLGLAGDRYEQYF
TRBD2,.,TRBV6-5,TRBJ2-2,TGTGCCAGCAGTTGGACTAGCGGGGGGAACACCGGGGAGCTGTTTTTT,CASSWTSGGNTGELFF